A single sample is the source of the 16 T cell receptor beta chains below, sequenced in a study of T cells in Graves' hyperthyroidism and ophthalmopathy. The TCR beta CDR3 regions underwent amplification using RNA transcripts as the source. The HTBI primer set served for first-round RT-PCR of the TCR CDR3. TCRdb called the multiplex PCR reads again in MiXCR, with one record for every CDR3 protein. The data show approximately 590,000 distinct CDR3 sequences, approximately 14% seen once. The sample was blood. Receptor source: a woman aged 25-40 years with Graves' hyperthyroidism.

This clonotype was found many times. This rearrangement joins TRBV18 to TRBJ2-5; no clear D gene. Germline V lookup: CDR1 KGHSH, CDR2 LQKENI. CDR3 length: 12 residues. Trimming cost V 2 bases and J 4 bases, with 5 bases left between them. CDR3: CASSPMRETQYF. DNA of the CDR3: TGTGCCAGCTCACCAATGAGAGAGACCCAGTACTTC.

This clonotype appeared many times. The V and J genes are TRBV2 and TRBJ2-7, with D maybe TRBD2 (5 bases). Trimming took off 10 bases at V and 4 bases at J, with 14 bases between the two ends. CDR3 length: 12 amino acids. The germline CDR1 and CDR2 sequences are SNHLY and FYNNEI. This CDR3 is CATRGFGYEQYF. CDR3 sequence (DNA): TGTGCCACCAGAGGGTTTGGATACGAGCAGTACTTC. Complete variable domain (other parts from reference TRBV2 and TRBJ2-7): EPEVTQTPSHQVTQMGQEVILRCVPISNHLYFYWYRQILGQKVEFLVSFYNNEISEKSEIFDDQFSVERPDGSNFTLKIRSTKLEDSAMYFCATRGFGYEQYFGPGTRLTVT.

A word on this clonotype: An end of the junction differs from the germline gene, which may be a read error. The chain uses TRBV5-1 and TRBJ2-3, with 11 positions matching TRBD2. The CDR3 runs to 18 residues. Germline V CDR1 and CDR2: SGHRS, YFSETQ. The DNA for the CDR3 is TGTGCCAGCTCACCCGGAAGTTCGGCTAGCGGGAGGCCAGATACGCAGTATTTT. Residues: CASSPGSSASGRPDTQYF.

This clonotype was observed at least ten times. The V gene is TRBV30, the J gene TRBJ2-7; D not certain. The CDR3 contains 16 residues. The germline V gene has CDR1 GTSNPN and CDR2 SVGIG (reference sequence). Trimming left V 4 bases short and J 4 bases short, with 23 bases between. CDR3 DNA sequence: TGTGCCTGGAATCGCCCTGACTCAGTGATTCAGTACGAGCAGTACTTC. Encoded protein: CAWNRPDSVIQYEQYF.

This clonotype was observed many times. This sequence joins TRBV20-1 and TRBJ2-7; 8 bases fit TRBD1. The CDR3 has 14 residues. V shed 0 bases and J 5 bases; nucleotides not matched to a gene: 6. Germline loops: CDR1 DFQATT, CDR2 SNEGSKA (reference sequence). The CDR3 nucleotides read TGCAGTGCTAGAGAACGGGCAGGGGGCAACGAGCAGTACTTC. It encodes CSARERAGGNEQYF.

The sample holds many counts of this clonotype. The rearrangement joins TRBV6-2 or TRBV6-3 to TRBJ2-6; the D gene could be TRBD1 or TRBD2 (5 bases each). Germline V gene data show CDR1 as MNHEY and CDR2 as SVGEGT. CDR3 length: 16 amino acids. Trimming cost V 7 bases and J 4 bases, with 17 bases left between them. In DNA, the CDR3 is TGTGCCAGCACTAGTCCTAGGGACGCCGGGGCCAACGTCCTGACTTTC. It specifies CASTSPRDAGANVLTF.

Ten or more counts support this clonotype. The chain is built from TRBV27 and TRBJ2-1, with D possibly matching TRBD2 (5 bases). CDR1 and CDR2 from the germline V gene are MNHEY and SMNVEV (reference sequence). V was cut by 5 bases and J by 9 bases, with 17 bases left in between. The CDR3 totals 14 residues. The CDR3 loop reads CASSTRLRESEQFF. The CDR3 DNA is TGTGCCAGCAGTACCCGACTGAGGGAAAGTGAGCAGTTCTTC.

J is TRBJ2-6 and V is TRBV7-9, with D uncertain. V was trimmed by 5 bases and J by 0 bases, leaving 14 bases between them. This CDR3 has 17 residues. The germline gives CDR1 SEHNR, CDR2 FQNEAQ (reference sequence). CDR3 bases: TGTGCCAGCAGCCCCTCGGTTGGGTTCTCTGGGGCCAACGTCCTGACTTTC. Amino acids: CASSPSVGFSGANVLTF.

In its sample, this clonotype was seen many times. CDR3 residues: CASSLAQGSAFF. DNA of the CDR3: TGTGCCAGCAGCTTGGCTCAGGGGTCGGCTTTCTTT. V gene TRBV5-6 combines with J gene TRBJ1-1, with a tentative D call TRBD1 (6 bases). Trimming removed 0 bases at V and 11 bases at J, with 11 bases between. The CDR3 runs 12 residues. Germline V lookup: CDR1 SGHDT, CDR2 YYEEEE.

This clonotype was counted between two and nine times. The V gene is TRBV6-1, the J gene TRBJ2-1, with D unresolved. The length of the CDR3 is 15 residues. Germline V gives CDR1 MNHNS, CDR2 SASEGT. V was clipped by 5 bases and J by 2 bases, with 13 bases between them. The CDR3 loop reads CASSYKKLAYNEQFF. The DNA for the CDR3 is TGTGCCAGCAGTTATAAAAAACTGGCCTACAATGAGCAGTTCTTC.

This clonotype was recorded many times. The CDR3: CASSSEWDGLAGGPGVGFF. In nucleotides, the CDR3 is TGTGCCAGCAGCTCAGAGTGGGACGGACTAGCGGGAGGGCCCGGTGTTGGGTTCTTC. The V call is TRBV7-9, the J call TRBJ2-1, with 15 nucleotides matching TRBD2. This CDR3 has 19 amino acids. CDR1 and CDR2 (germline): SEHNR, FQNEAQ (reference sequence). V dropped 4 bases and J dropped 15; count of bases not matched to a gene: 22.

This chain links TRBV14 with TRBJ1-4; TRBD1 might be the D (5 bases). From germline, CDR1 is SGHDN and CDR2 FVKESK. Trimming shortened V by 4 bases and J by 0 bases, and 12 bases separated the two germline ends. CDR3 length: 16 residues. CDR3 loop: CASSPYRRTTNEKLFF. The CDR3 coding sequence is TGTGCCAGCAGCCCGTACAGGAGAACAACTAATGAAAAACTGTTTTTT.

The chain links TRBV15 to TRBJ2-1; tentative D call: TRBD2 (6 bases). Germline lookup yields CDR1 LNHNV and CDR2 YYDKDF (reference sequence). The CDR3 runs 13 residues. Trimming stripped 10 bases from V and 5 bases from J, with 15 bases between. The CDR3 sequence is CASTGVNNNEQFF. The CDR3 DNA sequence: TGTGCCAGCACGGGAGTTAATAACAATGAGCAGTTCTTC.

The chain couples TRBV7-2 to TRBJ1-3; maybe TRBD1 (5 bases). The CDR3 has 15 amino acids. Germline V gene sequence: CDR1 SGHTA, CDR2 FQGNSA. The V and J ends lost 6 bases and 0 bases respectively, with 12 bases between them. CDR3 loop: CASRGRRTSGNTIYF. In DNA, the CDR3 is TGTGCCAGCAGGGGACGCAGGACCTCTGGAAACACCATATATTTT.

The table lists this clonotype with many counts. J is TRBJ1-2 and V is TRBV5-6, with a possible D match to TRBD1 (5 bases). The CDR3 covers 13 residues. In germline, CDR1 is SGHDT, CDR2 YYEEEE. The V end lost 5 bases, the J end lost 4 bases, and 12 bases lay between the germline ends. CDR3 sequence: CASSYETAYGYTF. CDR3 DNA: TGTGCCAGCAGTTATGAGACAGCCTATGGCTACACCTTC.

The rearrangement joins TRBV18 to TRBJ1-4; 9 bases agree with TRBD1. Trimming removed 6 bases from V and 0 bases from J; junction bases left unmatched: 8. The length of the CDR3 is 17 residues. Germline-derived CDR1 and CDR2 are KGHSH and LQKENI. The CDR3 protein is CASSGTGLHATNEKLFF. The CDR3, as DNA: TGTGCCAGCTCCGGGACAGGGCTCCATGCAACTAATGAAAAACTGTTTTTT.